These T cell receptor beta chains were read from a single sample in a study of glioma-infiltrating T cells after dendritic cell vaccination. TCRdb's table, derived via immunoSEQ multiplex PCR, lists solely in-frame clones and lacks some. Of more than 95,000 clones in the sample, 75% to 90% were seen once. The starting material was blood, obtained after dendritic cell vaccination. The receptors originated from a human donor with glioblastoma. Each CDR3 is given with its conserved first and last residue.

TRBV18 14 CASSPAGTYNEQFF
TRBV7-6 18 CASSSQIQGIGGNTEAFF
TRBV7-7 13 CASSPGLDQPQHF
TRBV20-1 11 CSGRSYNEQFF
TRBV5-1 15 CASSLVGTGGDEQYF
TRBV7-8 14 CASSPGGSGNTIYF
TRBV14 18 CASSQDYAGTSGRVKQFF
TRBV28 14 CASSTGEVVREQYF
TRBV5-6 14 CASSLIQGTDTQYF
TRBV9 13 CASSPWDSRPQYF
TRBV7-8 14 CASSFQHRVDEQFF
TRBV29-1 13 CSALYQGNYGYTF
TRBV6-1 16 CASSDGGGPEPDTQYF
TRBV6-1 14 CASRGDRGRSPLHF